One sample yielded the 15 T cell receptor beta chains listed below, sequenced in a study of metastatic and nonmetastatic thyroid tumors. Patients had received no treatment of any kind before thyroid surgery. TCRdb reanalyzed the PCR reads via MiXCR. The sample has 30,000 or so clones, roughly 30% seen once; the top ten hold over 25%. The sequenced sample was blood. Receptors originate from a female donor with papillary thyroid cancer or a benign thyroid nodule (not recorded which). Some clones in this sample may be carry-over from other donors' samples.

This clone has a single count. The V call is TRBV20-1, the J call TRBJ2-7; 11 bases are shared with TRBD1. The length of the CDR3 is 15 residues. The germline V gene has CDR1 DFQATT and CDR2 SNEGSKA (reference sequence). J was trimmed by 0 bases and V by 3 bases; bases with no gene match: 4. CDR3 coding DNA: TGCAGTGCTAGTAGTGGGACAGGGGGCTCCTACGAGCAGTACTTC. Its protein is CSASSGTGGSYEQYF.

This clone was recorded many times. V gene TRBV4-2 combines with J gene TRBJ2-2; 8 nucleotides agree with TRBD2. The germline gives CDR1 LGHNA, CDR2 YNFKEQ. This CDR3 spans 16 amino acids. Trimming at V came to 5 bases and at J to 4 bases, leaving 9 bases not matched to a gene. CDR3 DNA: TGTGCCAGCAGCTACGAGGGGCGGGAGGCCACCGGGGAGCTGTTTTTT. Translating gives CASSYEGREATGELFF.

The table lists this clone with a count of one. The genes are TRBV20-1 and TRBJ2-7, with TRBD2 matching over 13 bases. CDR1 and CDR2 (germline): DFQATT, SNEGSKA (reference sequence). J gave up 4 bases and V 6 bases, and 6 bases lay outside the gene matches. This CDR3 contains 14 residues. The CDR3 loop is CSATGLAGAYEQYF. The CDR3 DNA is TGCAGTGCCACCGGACTAGCGGGAGCTTACGAGCAGTACTTC.

This clone is labeled as medium-sized (0.01 to 0.1%). This chain joins TRBV30 and TRBJ1-2; unclear D gene. CDR3 length: 13 amino acids. Germline V CDR1 and CDR2: GTSNPN, SVGIG (reference sequence). V shed 2 bases and J shed 3 bases, with 10 bases lying between them. CDR3 nucleotide sequence: TGTGCCTGGAGTTTACGGAGGGACTATGGCTACACCTTC. The encoded protein is CAWSLRRDYGYTF.

This clone was counted at least ten times. The chain joins TRBV20-1 to TRBJ2-5, with 9 nucleotides matching TRBD1. V lost 6 bases to trimming and J lost 2 bases; unmatched junction nucleotides: 28. Germline CDR1 reads DFQATT; CDR2 reads SNEGSKA (reference sequence). The CDR3 runs to 21 residues. The DNA for the CDR3 is TGCAGTGCCACACAAAACAGGGGGCTCTCAACCCACCCACATGGACAAGAGACCCAGTACTTC. Its translation is CSATQNRGLSTHPHGQETQYF.

The rearrangement links TRBV20-1 to TRBJ1-5, with TRBD1 as a possible D gene (5 bases). Trimming shortened V by 3 bases and J by 1 base, and 13 bases separated the two germline ends. The CDR3 consists of 15 residues. Germline V gives CDR1 DFQATT, CDR2 SNEGSKA (reference sequence). CDR3 nucleotide sequence: TGCAGTGCTAGTATGTTGGGGCAGAGCAATCAGCCCCAGCATTTT. It is translated as CSASMLGQSNQPQHF.

This clone appeared many times. The chain has TRBV19 and TRBJ2-5, with D possibly matching TRBD2 (6 bases). Germline values: CDR1 LNHDA, CDR2 SQIVND (reference sequence). Trimming cost V 0 bases and J 7 bases, with 12 bases left between them. The CDR3 extends over 14 amino acids. The CDR3 DNA sequence: TGTGCCAGTAGTATAGAAAGCGGGCGGGGGACCCAGTACTTC. It is translated as CASSIESGRGTQYF.

The CDR3 protein is CGIRDMNTEAFF. The CDR3 coding sequence is TGTGGCATCAGGGACATGAACACTGAAGCTTTCTTT. This chain uses TRBV19 with TRBJ1-1; D possibly corresponds to TRBD1 (6 bases). Germline CDR1 reads LNHDA; CDR2 reads SQIVND (reference sequence). The CDR3 runs to 12 residues.

This clone has only a few counts. A single base separates this from a much larger clone, so it may be a read error. The CDR3 protein is CSALRDYYNEQFF. In DNA form, the CDR3 reads TGCAGTGCTCTCCGGGACTACTACAATGAGCAGTTCTTC. The gene calls are TRBV20-1 and TRBJ2-1; 7 nucleotides match TRBD2. V shed 5 bases and J 3 bases; nucleotides not matched to a gene: 4. In germline, CDR1 is DFQATT, CDR2 SNEGSKA (reference sequence). This CDR3 contains 13 residues.

On this clone: One end of the junction varies from germline; a read error may be responsible. This sequence joins TRBV27 and TRBJ2-7, with a tentative D call TRBD2 (5 bases). Germline assignment: CDR1 MNHEY and CDR2 SMNVEV (reference sequence). The CDR3 covers 14 residues. CDR3 in amino acids: CASSLSAVSWEQDF. In nucleotides, the CDR3 is TGTGCCAGCAGTTTATCGGCAGTTAGCTGGGAGCAGGACTTC.

The J gene is TRBJ1-3, the V gene TRBV18; D is unresolved. CDR3 length: 13 residues. The V gene lost 4 bases and the J gene lost 0 bases, with 4 bases spanning the gap. Per germline, CDR1 KGHSH and CDR2 LQKENI. CDR3 amino acids: CASSRFSGNTIYF. In DNA, the CDR3 is TGTGCCAGCTCACGATTCTCTGGAAACACCATATATTTT. The full variable domain, completed using reference TRBV18 and TRBJ1-3, is NAGVMQNPRHLVRRRGQEARLRCSPMKGHSHVYWYRQLPEEGLKFMVYLQKENIIDESGMPKERFSAEFPKEGPSILRIQQVVRGDSAAYFCASSRFSGNTIYFGEGSWLTVV.

With respect to this clone: The junction does not match germline at one end; this may be a read error. The rearrangement joins TRBV11-1 to TRBJ1-1; no clear D gene. The length of the CDR3 is 13 residues. The germline CDR1 and CDR2 sequences are SGHAT and FQDESV (reference sequence). The chain's CDR3 is CASSFGVSTDAFF. CDR3 bases: TGTGCCAGCAGCTTCGGAGTGTCCACTGATGCTTTCTTT.

This clone was observed at least ten times. The V call is TRBV19, the J call TRBJ2-1; TRBD1 matches at 7 bases. In germline, CDR1 is LNHDA, CDR2 SQIVND (reference sequence). The trim removed 1 base at V and 6 bases at J, leaving 9 bases unmatched. This CDR3 spans 16 amino acids. The chain's CDR3 is CASSIGARGRFNEQFF. CDR3 sequence (DNA): TGTGCCAGTAGTATAGGTGCGAGGGGGCGTTTCAATGAGCAGTTCTTC.

Many counts were recorded for this clone. This rearrangement joins TRBV28 to TRBJ1-2, with a tentative D call TRBD1 (6 bases). Germline V gene sequence: CDR1 MDHEN, CDR2 SYDVKM. V was shortened by 6 bases and J by 2 bases, with 16 bases between the two germline ends. The CDR3 is 15 amino acids. CDR3 residues: CASRFRTASNYGYTF. The CDR3 DNA is TGTGCCAGCAGATTTAGGACAGCCAGCAACTATGGCTACACCTTC.

Only a few counts were recorded for this clone. The rearrangement uses TRBV20-1 and TRBJ2-7; TRBD2 matches 8 bases. V lost 2 bases, J lost 5 bases, and 17 bases stayed unmatched. Germline CDR1 DFQATT, CDR2 SNEGSKA (reference sequence). There are 17 residues in the CDR3. CDR3 sequence reads: CSARSETSGSPFDEQYF. The CDR3 nucleotides read TGCAGTGCTAGATCCGAGACGAGCGGGAGCCCTTTTGACGAGCAGTACTTC.